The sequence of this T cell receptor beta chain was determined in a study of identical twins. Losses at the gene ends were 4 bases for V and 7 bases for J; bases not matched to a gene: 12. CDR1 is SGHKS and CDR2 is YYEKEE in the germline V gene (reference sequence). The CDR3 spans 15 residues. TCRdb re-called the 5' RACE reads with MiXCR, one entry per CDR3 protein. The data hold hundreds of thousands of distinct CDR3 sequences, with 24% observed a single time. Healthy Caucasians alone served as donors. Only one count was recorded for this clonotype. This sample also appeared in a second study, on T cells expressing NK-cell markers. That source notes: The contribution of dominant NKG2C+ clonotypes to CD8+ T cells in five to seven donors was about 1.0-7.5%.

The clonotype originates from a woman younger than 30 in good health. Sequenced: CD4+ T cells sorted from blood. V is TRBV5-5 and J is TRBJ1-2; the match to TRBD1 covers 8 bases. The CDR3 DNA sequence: TGTGCCAGCAGCGCCCTGGCCCAGGGGGCGTCTGGCTACACCTTC. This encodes CASSALAQGASGYTF. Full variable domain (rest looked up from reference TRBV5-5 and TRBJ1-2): DAGVTQSPTHLIKTRGQQVTLRCSPISGHKSVSWYQQVLGQGPQFIFQYYEKEERGRGNFPDRFSARQFPNYSSELNVNALLLGDSALYLCASSALAQGASGYTFGSGTRLTVV.